Given below is one TCR beta chain in context. The target antigen is unknown. Only in-frame clones appear in the TCRdb table, and some are missing; sequencing was by immunoSEQ multiplex PCR. The data contain around 510,000 clones, roughly 95% of them singletons. Germline lookup yields CDR1 PRHDT and CDR2 FYEKMQ (reference sequence). This CDR3 has 15 amino acids. With 3 bases clipped from V and 3 bases from J, the junction kept 8 bases outside the gene matches. This entry comes from a study of shared clonotypes between healthy human individuals. Study-wide results and limits: Clonotype sharing levels among donors were expected to vary with sequencing depth. Non-shared clonotypes had lower generation probabilities than clonotypes shared by all four sorted-subset donors.

J is TRBJ2-7 and V is TRBV13; 7 bases match TRBD2. The sample was naive CD4+ T cells sorted from blood. The subset was: CD45RA+ positively selected. The TCR comes from a woman between 25 and 40 years old in good health. CDR3 nucleotides: TGTGCCAGCAGCTTCCTCCGGGAGGACATCTACGAGCAGTACTTC. Its translation is CASSFLREDIYEQYF.